This TCR beta chain emerged from a study of tumor and adjacent non-tumor tissue in lung cancer. Looking at the study overall: Histology: 12 adenocarcinoma, a couple of squamous cell carcinoma, 1 small cell lung cancer. Approximately 4 million productive TCRbeta reads were obtained per sample on average. The study's findings and limits: Top 100 clones took a larger repertoire share in normal lung. Tumor tissue had significantly higher TCR diversity than normal lung.

This clonotype was seen a handful of times. The antigen remains unidentified. One end of the junction varies from germline; a read error may be responsible. CDR3 length equals 16 residues. Looked up from germline, CDR1 is SGHAT and CDR2 is FQNNGV. RNA was extracted from bulk tissue without any cell sorting. The normal lung tissue was taken more than 3 cm from the tumor edge. The library came from three nested PCR rounds adapted from ARM-PCR protocols. Using its own MiXCR run on the multiplex PCR reads, TCRdb lists one record per CDR3 protein. Of about 98,000 distinct CDR3 sequences detected, about 80% appear once; the ten largest clones hold about 30%.

This chain connects TRBV11-2 to TRBJ2-1; the match to TRBD2 covers 10 bases. This receptor was identified in a man aged 55 to 70 with small cell lung cancer. Sequencing used distant non-tumor lung tissue. The CDR3 reads CASSPVGTSGRVEQLF. Here the CDR3 DNA reads TGTGCCAGCAGCCCAGTTGGGACCAGCGGGAGGGTTGAGCAGCTCTTC.